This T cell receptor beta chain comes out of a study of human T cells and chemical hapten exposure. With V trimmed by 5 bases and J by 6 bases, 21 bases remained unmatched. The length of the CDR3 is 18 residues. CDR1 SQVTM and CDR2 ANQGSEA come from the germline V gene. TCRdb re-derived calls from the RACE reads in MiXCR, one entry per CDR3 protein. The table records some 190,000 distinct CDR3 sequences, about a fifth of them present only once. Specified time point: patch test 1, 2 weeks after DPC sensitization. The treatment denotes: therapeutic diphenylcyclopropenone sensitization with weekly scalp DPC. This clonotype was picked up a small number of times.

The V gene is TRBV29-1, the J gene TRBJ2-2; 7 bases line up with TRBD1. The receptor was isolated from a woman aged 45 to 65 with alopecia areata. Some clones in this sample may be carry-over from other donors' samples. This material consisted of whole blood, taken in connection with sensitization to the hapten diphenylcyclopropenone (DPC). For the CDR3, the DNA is TGCAGCGTTCAACGACTTGACATGGAGACAGGGAAACCCGGGGAGCTGTTTTTT. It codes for CSVQRLDMETGKPGELFF.